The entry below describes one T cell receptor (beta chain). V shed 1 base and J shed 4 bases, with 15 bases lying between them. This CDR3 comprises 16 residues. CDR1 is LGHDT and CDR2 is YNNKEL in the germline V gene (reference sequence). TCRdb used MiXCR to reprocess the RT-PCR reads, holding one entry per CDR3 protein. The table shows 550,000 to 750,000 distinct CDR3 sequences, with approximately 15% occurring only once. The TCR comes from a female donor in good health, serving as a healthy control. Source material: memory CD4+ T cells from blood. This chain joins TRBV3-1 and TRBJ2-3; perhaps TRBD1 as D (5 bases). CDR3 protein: CASSQGGRVRSDTQYF. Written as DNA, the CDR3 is TGTGCCAGCAGCCAAGGAGGCAGGGTGCGATCAGATACGCAGTATTTT.